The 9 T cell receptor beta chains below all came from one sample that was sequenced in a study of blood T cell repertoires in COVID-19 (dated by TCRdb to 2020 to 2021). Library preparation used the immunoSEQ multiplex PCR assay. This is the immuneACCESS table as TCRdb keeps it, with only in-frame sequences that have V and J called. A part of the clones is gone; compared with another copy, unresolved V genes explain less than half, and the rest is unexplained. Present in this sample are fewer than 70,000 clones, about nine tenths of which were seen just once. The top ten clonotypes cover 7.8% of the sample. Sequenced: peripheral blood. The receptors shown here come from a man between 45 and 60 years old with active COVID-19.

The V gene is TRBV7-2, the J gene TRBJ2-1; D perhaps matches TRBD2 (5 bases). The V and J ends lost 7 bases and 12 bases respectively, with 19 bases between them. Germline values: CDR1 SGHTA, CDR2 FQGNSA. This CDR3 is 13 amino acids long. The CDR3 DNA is TGTGCCAGCACCGACGGGGTCAGGCCTGGGCAGTTCTTC. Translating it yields CASTDGVRPGQFF.

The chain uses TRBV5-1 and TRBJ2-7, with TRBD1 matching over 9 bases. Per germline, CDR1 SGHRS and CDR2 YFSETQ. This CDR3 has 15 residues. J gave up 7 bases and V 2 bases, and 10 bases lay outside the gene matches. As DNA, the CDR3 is TGCGCCAGCAGCTTTACGACAGGGGGATCGAAAGAGCAGTACTTC. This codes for CASSFTTGGSKEQYF.

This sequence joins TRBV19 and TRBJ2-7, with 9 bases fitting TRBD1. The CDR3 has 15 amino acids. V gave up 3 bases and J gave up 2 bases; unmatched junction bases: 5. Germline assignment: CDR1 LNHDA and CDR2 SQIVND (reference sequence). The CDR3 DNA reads TGTGCCAGTAGTATCCGGACAGGGGATGCCTACGAGCAGTACTTC. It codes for CASSIRTGDAYEQYF.

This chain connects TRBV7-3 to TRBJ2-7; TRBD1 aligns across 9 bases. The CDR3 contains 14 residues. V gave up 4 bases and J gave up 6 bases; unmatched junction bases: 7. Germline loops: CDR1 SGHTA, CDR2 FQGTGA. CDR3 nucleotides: TGTGCCAGCAGCTCCCCCGGGACAGGGTCCGAGCAGTACTTC. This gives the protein CASSSPGTGSEQYF. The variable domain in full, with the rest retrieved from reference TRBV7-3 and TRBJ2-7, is GAGVSQTPSNKVTEKGKYVELRCDPISGHTALYWYRQSLGQGPEFLIYFQGTGAADDSGLPNDRFFAVRPEGSVSTLKIQRTERGDSAVYLCASSSPGTGSEQYFGPGTRLTVT.

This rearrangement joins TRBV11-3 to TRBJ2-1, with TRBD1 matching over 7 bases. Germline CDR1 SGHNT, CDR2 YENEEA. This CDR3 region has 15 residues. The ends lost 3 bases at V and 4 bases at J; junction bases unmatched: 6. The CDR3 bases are TGTGCCAGCAGCTTCACGGGACAGCATTACAATGAGCAGTTCTTC. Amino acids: CASSFTGQHYNEQFF.

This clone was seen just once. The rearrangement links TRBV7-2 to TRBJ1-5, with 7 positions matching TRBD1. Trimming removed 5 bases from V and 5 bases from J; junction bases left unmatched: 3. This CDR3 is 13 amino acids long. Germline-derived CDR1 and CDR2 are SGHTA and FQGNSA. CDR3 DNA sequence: TGTGCCAGCAGCAGTCAGGGGGATCAGCCCCAGCATTTT. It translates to CASSSQGDQPQHF.

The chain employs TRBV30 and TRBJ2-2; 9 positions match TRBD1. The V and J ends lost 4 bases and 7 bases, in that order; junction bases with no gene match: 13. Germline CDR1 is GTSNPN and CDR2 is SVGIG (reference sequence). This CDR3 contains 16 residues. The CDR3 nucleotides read TGTGCCTGGACCTTACCGGGACAGGGCCGTGACGGGGAGCTGTTTTTT. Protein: CAWTLPGQGRDGELFF.

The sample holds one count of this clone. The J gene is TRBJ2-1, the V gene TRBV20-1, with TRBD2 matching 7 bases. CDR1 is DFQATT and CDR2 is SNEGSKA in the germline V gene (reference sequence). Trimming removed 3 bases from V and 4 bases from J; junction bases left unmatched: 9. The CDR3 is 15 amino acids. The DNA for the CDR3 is TGCAGTGCTAGTTCTGGCGGGAGAGGGTACAATGAGCAGTTCTTC. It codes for CSASSGGRGYNEQFF.

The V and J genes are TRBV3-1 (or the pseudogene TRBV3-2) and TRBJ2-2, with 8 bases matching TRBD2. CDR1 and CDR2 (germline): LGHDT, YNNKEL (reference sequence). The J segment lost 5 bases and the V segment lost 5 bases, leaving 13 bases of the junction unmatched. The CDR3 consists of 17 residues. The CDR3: CASSSGSGKVVTGELFF. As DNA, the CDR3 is TGTGCCAGCAGCTCGGGTAGCGGGAAGGTTGTTACCGGGGAGCTGTTTTTT.